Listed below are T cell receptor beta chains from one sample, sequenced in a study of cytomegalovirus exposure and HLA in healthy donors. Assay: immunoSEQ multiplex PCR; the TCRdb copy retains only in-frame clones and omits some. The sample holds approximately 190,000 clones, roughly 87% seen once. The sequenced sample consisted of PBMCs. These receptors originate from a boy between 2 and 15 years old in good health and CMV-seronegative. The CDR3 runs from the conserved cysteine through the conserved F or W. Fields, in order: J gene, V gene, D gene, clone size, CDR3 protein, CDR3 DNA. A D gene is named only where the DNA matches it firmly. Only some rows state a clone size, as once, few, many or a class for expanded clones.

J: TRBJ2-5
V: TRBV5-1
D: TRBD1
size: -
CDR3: CASSGPDRSETQYF
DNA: TGCGCCAGCAGCGGACCGGACAGGTCAGAGACCCAGTACTTC

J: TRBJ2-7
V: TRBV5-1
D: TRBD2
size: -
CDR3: CASSSAGVPEQYF
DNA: TGCGCCAGCAGCTCAGCGGGAGTCCCGGAGCAGTACTTC

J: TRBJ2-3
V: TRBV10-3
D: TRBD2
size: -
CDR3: CAISAGLAGSDTQYF
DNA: TGTGCCATCAGCGCCGGACTAGCGGGGTCAGATACGCAGTATTTT

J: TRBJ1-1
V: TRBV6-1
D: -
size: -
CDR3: CASSEAGRGTEAFF
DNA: TGTGCCAGCAGTGAAGCGGGGAGGGGCACTGAAGCTTTCTTT

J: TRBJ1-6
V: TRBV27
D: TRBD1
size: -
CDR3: CASSRQGAGGRSPLHF
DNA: TGTGCCAGCAGTCGACAGGGGGCAGGGGGCCGGTCACCCCTCCACTTT

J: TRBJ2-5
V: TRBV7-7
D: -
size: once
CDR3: CASSLASGRETQYF
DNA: TGTGCCAGCAGCTTAGCGAGCGGCCGAGAGACCCAGTACTTC

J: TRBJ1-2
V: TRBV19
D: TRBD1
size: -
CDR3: CASTLDRTYGYTF
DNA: TGTGCCAGTACCCTGGACAGGACCTATGGCTACACCTTC

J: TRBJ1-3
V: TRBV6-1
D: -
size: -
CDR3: CASSEGLVLTGNTIYF
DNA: TGTGCCAGCAGTGAAGGTTTAGTACTAACTGGAAACACCATATATTTT

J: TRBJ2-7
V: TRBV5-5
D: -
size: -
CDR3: CASSSTGTSSYEQYF
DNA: TGTGCCAGCAGCTCCACAGGGACGAGCTCCTACGAGCAGTACTTC

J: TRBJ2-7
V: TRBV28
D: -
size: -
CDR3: CASTPRGSLHYEQYF
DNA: TGTGCCAGCACCCCAAGGGGGAGCTTACACTACGAGCAGTACTTC

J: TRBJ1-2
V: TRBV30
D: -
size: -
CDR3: CAWRSSGGYGYTF
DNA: TGTGCCTGGAGGAGCTCTGGCGGCTATGGCTACACCTTC

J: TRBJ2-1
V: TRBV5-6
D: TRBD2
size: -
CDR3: CASSLAAGTSGDYNEQLF
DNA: TGTGCCAGCAGCTTGGCGGCGGGGACTAGCGGGGACTACAATGAGCAGCTCTTC

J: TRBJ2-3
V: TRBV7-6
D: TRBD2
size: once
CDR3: CASSLSGGAPDTQYF
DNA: TGTGCCAGCAGCTTAAGCGGGGGGGCCCCAGATACGCAGTATTTT